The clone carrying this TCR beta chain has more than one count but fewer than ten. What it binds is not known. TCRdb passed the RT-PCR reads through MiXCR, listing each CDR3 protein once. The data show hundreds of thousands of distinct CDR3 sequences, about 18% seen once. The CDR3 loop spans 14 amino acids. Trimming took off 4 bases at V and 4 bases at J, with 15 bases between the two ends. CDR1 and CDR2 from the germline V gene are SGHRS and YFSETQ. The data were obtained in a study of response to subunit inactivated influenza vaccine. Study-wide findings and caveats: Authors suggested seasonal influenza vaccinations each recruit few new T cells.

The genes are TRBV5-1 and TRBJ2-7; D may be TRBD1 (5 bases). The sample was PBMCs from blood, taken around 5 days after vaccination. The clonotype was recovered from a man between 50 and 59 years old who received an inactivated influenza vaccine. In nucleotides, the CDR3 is TGCGCCAGCAGCAACGACCCGCAGGGTTACGAGCAGTACTTC. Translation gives CASSNDPQGYEQYF.